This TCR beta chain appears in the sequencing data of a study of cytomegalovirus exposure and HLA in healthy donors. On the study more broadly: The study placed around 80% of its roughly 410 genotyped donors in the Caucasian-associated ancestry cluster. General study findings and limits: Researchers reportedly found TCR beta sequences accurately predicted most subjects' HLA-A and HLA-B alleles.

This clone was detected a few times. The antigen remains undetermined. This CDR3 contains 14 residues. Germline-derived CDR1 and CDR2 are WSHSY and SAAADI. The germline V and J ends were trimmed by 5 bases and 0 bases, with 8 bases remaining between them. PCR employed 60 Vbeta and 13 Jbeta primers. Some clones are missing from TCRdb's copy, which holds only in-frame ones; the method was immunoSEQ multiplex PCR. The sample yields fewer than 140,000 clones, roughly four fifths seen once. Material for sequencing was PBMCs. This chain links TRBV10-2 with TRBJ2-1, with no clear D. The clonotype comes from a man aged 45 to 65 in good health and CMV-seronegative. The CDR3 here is CASSSQVSYNEQFF. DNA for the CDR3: TGCGCCAGCAGTTCTCAGGTCTCCTACAATGAGCAGTTCTTC.